Below, 14 T cell receptor beta chains from the same sample are listed, as sequenced in a study of CD8+ T cells in alopecia areata. RNA extraction and reverse transcription yielded cDNA as sequencing template. Some clones are missing from TCRdb's copy, which holds only in-frame ones; the method was immunoSEQ multiplex PCR. Seen here are 180,000 or so clones, roughly 65% observed once, and the top ten hold 1.7%. The material was CD4+ T cells sorted from blood, obtained at week 0. The receptors were gathered from a human donor with alopecia areata.

This clone has just a few counts. This sequence joins TRBV29-1 and TRBJ1-2, with 8 bases lining up with TRBD1. The CDR3 runs 13 residues. Looked up from germline, CDR1 is SQVTM and CDR2 is ANQGSEA. The trim removed 3 bases at V and 7 bases at J, leaving 7 bases unmatched. The CDR3 DNA is TGCAGCGTTGACCGACAGGGGTCAGGTGGCTACACCTTC. Protein product: CSVDRQGSGGYTF.

The V and J genes are TRBV10-3 and TRBJ2-7; 9 bases map to TRBD2. This CDR3 is built from 15 residues. Germline CDR1 ENHRY, CDR2 SYGVKD. Trimming at V came to 3 bases and at J to 4 bases, leaving 7 bases not matched to a gene. The CDR3 DNA follows: TGTGCCATCAGTGAACCACAAGGACTAGCGTACGAGCAGTACTTC. Translated: CAISEPQGLAYEQYF.

For this clone: Other DNA sequences in this sample translate to the same CDR3. V gene TRBV4-3 combines with J gene TRBJ2-3; 8 nucleotides line up with TRBD2. The V gene's germline CDR1 is LGHNA and CDR2 YSLEER. The CDR3 has 15 amino acids. V was clipped by 2 bases and J by 2 bases; unmatched bases: 3. The CDR3 nucleotides are TGCGCCAGCAGCCAAACTAGCGGATCCACAGATACGCAGTATTTT. It encodes CASSQTSGSTDTQYF.

The chain employs TRBV7-9 and TRBJ1-2, with a possible D match to TRBD1 (5 bases). The CDR3 has 12 amino acids. V was cut by 1 base and J by 9 bases, with 9 bases left in between. Germline loops: CDR1 SEHNR, CDR2 FQNEAQ (reference sequence). Here the CDR3 reads CASSLEQGRYTF. In nucleotides, the CDR3 is TGTGCCAGCAGCTTAGAGCAGGGTCGCTACACCTTC.

The J gene is TRBJ1-2, the V gene TRBV5-1; 8 nucleotides align to TRBD1. The CDR3 sequence is 14 residues long. Per germline, CDR1 SGHRS and CDR2 YFSETQ. The junction had 11 bases not matched to a gene; V was cut back by 5 bases and J by 8 bases. This CDR3 reads CASRVQGQGEGYTF. The CDR3 nucleotides are TGCGCCAGCAGAGTGCAAGGACAGGGCGAAGGCTACACCTTC. Together with reference TRBV5-1 and TRBJ1-2, the CDR3 gives the full variable domain: KAGVTQTPRYLIKTRGQQVTLSCSPISGHRSVSWYQQTPGQGLQFLFEYFSETQRNKGNFPGRFSGRQFSNSRSEMNVSTLELGDSALYLCASRVQGQGEGYTFGSGTRLTVV.

The sample holds a few counts of this clone. This chain links TRBV15 with TRBJ2-5; perhaps D is TRBD1 or TRBD2 (7 bases each). V was cut by 4 bases and J by 3 bases, with 21 bases left in between. The CDR3 contains 17 residues. Germline V CDR1 and CDR2: LNHNV, YYDKDF (reference sequence). CDR3 in amino acids: CATSTQGGGGWEETQYF. CDR3 DNA: TGTGCCACCAGCACCCAGGGGGGCGGGGGCTGGGAAGAGACCCAGTACTTC.

The chain links TRBV7-3 to TRBJ2-3; a possible D gene is TRBD1 (7 bases). The CDR3 length is 16 residues. Trimming took off 5 bases at V and 0 bases at J, with 15 bases between the two ends. Germline lookup yields CDR1 SGHTA and CDR2 FQGTGA. This CDR3 is CASSIGGAGSTDTQYF. CDR3 sequence (DNA): TGTGCCAGCAGCATAGGGGGCGCGGGGAGCACAGATACGCAGTATTTT. The full variable domain, completed using reference TRBV7-3 and TRBJ2-3, is GAGVSQTPSNKVTEKGKYVELRCDPISGHTALYWYRQSLGQGPEFLIYFQGTGAADDSGLPNDRFFAVRPEGSVSTLKIQRTERGDSAVYLCASSIGGAGSTDTQYFGPGTRLTVL.

This clone came up a few times. This chain uses TRBV29-1 with TRBJ1-1; no clear D gene. Germline CDR1 SQVTM, CDR2 ANQGSEA. The V end lost 6 bases, the J end lost 0 bases, and 8 bases lay between the germline ends. The CDR3 consists of 12 residues. The CDR3 sequence is CSVRYLNTEAFF. The DNA of the CDR3 is TGCAGCGTGAGGTATTTGAACACTGAAGCTTTCTTT. Full variable domain (remainder filled in from reference TRBV29-1 and TRBJ1-1): SAVISQKPSRDICQRGTSLTIQCQVDSQVTMMFWYRQQPGQSLTLIATANQGSEATYESGFVIDKFPISRPNLTFSTLTVSNMSPEDSSIYLCSVRYLNTEAFFGQGTRLTVV.

The chain has TRBV29-1 and TRBJ2-1; D is uncertain. This CDR3 has 13 amino acids. The germline V gene encodes CDR1 SQVTM and CDR2 ANQGSEA. Trimming removed 7 bases at V and 0 bases at J, with 10 bases between. CDR3 loop: CSAETSSYNEQFF. DNA of the CDR3: TGCAGCGCTGAGACCAGCTCCTACAATGAGCAGTTCTTC.

The chain carries TRBV18 and TRBJ1-2; 9 nucleotides align to TRBD1. The CDR3 is 15 residues long. The ends lost 3 bases at V and 6 bases at J; junction bases unmatched: 8. Germline loops: CDR1 KGHSH, CDR2 LQKENI. The CDR3 DNA follows: TGTGCCAGCTCACCGGTCGGACGACAGGGGGATGGCTACACCTTC. Its translation: CASSPVGRQGDGYTF.

The rearrangement uses TRBV7-2 and TRBJ2-5, with 10 bases aligning to TRBD2. The ends lost 5 bases at V and 5 bases at J; junction bases unmatched: 8. This CDR3 has 15 amino acids. Germline values: CDR1 SGHTA, CDR2 FQGNSA. CDR3 coding DNA: TGTGCCAGCAGCCCGCAGCGGGGGGGAGGGGAGACCCAGTACTTC. Protein sequence: CASSPQRGGGETQYF.

This clone was detected only a few times. This chain uses TRBV29-1 with TRBJ2-3; D possibly corresponds to TRBD2 (6 bases). V lost 4 bases, J lost 2 bases, and 10 bases lay in between. The CDR3 spans 13 residues. The germline CDR1 and CDR2 sequences are SQVTM and ANQGSEA. DNA for the CDR3: TGCAGCGTTGCCGGGAGACACACAGATACGCAGTATTTT. Protein sequence: CSVAGRHTDTQYF.

The chain employs TRBV5-1 and TRBJ2-7; D is uncertain. CDR1 and CDR2 (germline): SGHRS, YFSETQ. Trimming removed 0 bases from V and 0 bases from J, with 10 bases in between. This CDR3 is built from 15 residues. For the CDR3, the DNA is TGCGCCAGCAGCTTGGCGGGTTACGACTCCTACGAGCAGTACTTC. Translation: CASSLAGYDSYEQYF.

The chain employs TRBV30 and TRBJ2-2; a weak D match, TRBD2 (6 bases). Germline V CDR1 and CDR2: GTSNPN, SVGIG (reference sequence). CDR3 size: 14 residues. The V end was cut by 1 base, the J end by 1 base, with 7 bases between. CDR3 protein: CAWSAGRNTGELFF. DNA for the CDR3: TGTGCCTGGAGTGCCGGGAGGAACACCGGGGAGCTGTTTTTT.